The present T cell receptor beta chain was sequenced within a study of blood T cell repertoires in COVID-19. Only in-frame clones appear in the TCRdb table, and some are missing; sequencing was by immunoSEQ multiplex PCR. The data show 500,000 or so clones, approximately 90% seen once. The V end was cut by 1 base, the J end by 5 bases, with 14 bases between. The CDR3 sequence is 15 residues long. Germline CDR1 reads SGHTA; CDR2 reads FQGNSA. The receptor comes from a young woman who had recovered from COVID-19. Material: PBMCs or T cells enriched from blood (not recorded which). This rearrangement joins TRBV7-2 to TRBJ1-2, with D tentatively TRBD1 (6 bases). The CDR3 sequence is CASSLDVTGLYGYTF. The CDR3 DNA is TGTGCCAGCAGCTTAGACGTGACAGGTTTATATGGCTACACCTTC.